This T cell receptor beta chain was identified during a study of radiotherapy plus CTLA-4 blockade in lung cancer. The CDR3 loop spans 15 amino acids. Data came from immunoSEQ multiplex PCR; TCRdb stores just in-frame clones and leaves some out. The sample holds about 67,000 clones, about 72% seen once. The sample consisted of peripheral blood, taken from a patient treated with radiotherapy plus ipilimumab. V is TRBV21-1 and J is TRBJ2-7; the table's D call, TRBD2, was not checked against the DNA. TRBV21-1 is labeled a pseudogene. This TCR was sampled from a human donor with non-small cell lung cancer whose response to radiotherapy plus ipilimumab could not be evaluated. Some clones in this sample may be carry-over from other donors' samples. CDR3 nucleotide sequence: TGTGCCAGCAAAAGGGGAGGGGAGGGGACCTACGAGCAGTACTTC. Protein sequence: CASKRGGEGTYEQYF.